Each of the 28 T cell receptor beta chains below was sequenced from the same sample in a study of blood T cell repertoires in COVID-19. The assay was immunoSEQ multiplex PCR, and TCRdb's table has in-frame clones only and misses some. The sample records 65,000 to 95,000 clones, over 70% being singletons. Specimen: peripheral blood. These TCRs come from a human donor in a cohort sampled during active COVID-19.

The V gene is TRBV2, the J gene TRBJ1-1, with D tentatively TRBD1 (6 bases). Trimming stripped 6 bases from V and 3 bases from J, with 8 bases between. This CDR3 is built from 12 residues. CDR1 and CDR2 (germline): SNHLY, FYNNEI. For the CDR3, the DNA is TGTGCCAGCAGACAGGGAGACACTGAAGCTTTCTTT. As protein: CASRQGDTEAFF. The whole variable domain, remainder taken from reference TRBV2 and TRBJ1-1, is EPEVTQTPSHQVTQMGQEVILRCVPISNHLYFYWYRQILGQKVEFLVSFYNNEISEKSEIFDDQFSVERPDGSNFTLKIRSTKLEDSAMYFCASRQGDTEAFFGQGTRLTVV.

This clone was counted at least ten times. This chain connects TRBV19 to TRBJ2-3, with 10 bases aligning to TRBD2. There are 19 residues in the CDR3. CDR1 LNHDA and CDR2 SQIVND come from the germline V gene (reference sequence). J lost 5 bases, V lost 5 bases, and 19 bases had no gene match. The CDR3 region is CASSFPSVQRGGFEDTQYF. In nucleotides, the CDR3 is TGTGCCAGTAGTTTCCCCTCCGTCCAGCGGGGGGGATTCGAAGATACGCAGTATTTT.

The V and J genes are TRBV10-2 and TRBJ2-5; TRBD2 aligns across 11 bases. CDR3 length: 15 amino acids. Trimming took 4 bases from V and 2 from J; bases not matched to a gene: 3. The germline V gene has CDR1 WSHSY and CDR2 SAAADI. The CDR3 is CASSVLAGGQETQYF. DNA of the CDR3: TGCGCCAGCAGTGTCTTAGCGGGAGGGCAAGAGACCCAGTACTTC.

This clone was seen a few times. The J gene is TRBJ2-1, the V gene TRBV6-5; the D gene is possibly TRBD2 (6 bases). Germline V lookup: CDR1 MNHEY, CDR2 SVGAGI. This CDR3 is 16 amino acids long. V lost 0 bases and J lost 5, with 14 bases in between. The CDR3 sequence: CASSYSGVAVNNEQFF. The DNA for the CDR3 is TGTGCCAGCAGTTACTCGGGGGTAGCGGTAAACAATGAGCAGTTCTTC.

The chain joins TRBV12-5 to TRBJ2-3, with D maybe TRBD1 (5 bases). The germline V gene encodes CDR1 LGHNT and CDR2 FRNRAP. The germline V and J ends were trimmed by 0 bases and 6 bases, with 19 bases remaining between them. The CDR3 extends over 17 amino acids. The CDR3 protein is CASGLVGTGSLADTQYF. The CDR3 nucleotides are TGTGCTAGTGGTTTGGTAGGAACAGGCTCTCTCGCGGATACGCAGTATTTT.

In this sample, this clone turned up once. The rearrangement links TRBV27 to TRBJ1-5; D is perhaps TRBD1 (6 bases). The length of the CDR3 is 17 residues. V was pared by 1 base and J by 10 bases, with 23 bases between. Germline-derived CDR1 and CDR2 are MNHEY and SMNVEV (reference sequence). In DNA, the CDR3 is TGTGCCAGCAGTTTATATTGGGCAGGGACAAGAAATAGACCCCAGCATTTT. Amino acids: CASSLYWAGTRNRPQHF.

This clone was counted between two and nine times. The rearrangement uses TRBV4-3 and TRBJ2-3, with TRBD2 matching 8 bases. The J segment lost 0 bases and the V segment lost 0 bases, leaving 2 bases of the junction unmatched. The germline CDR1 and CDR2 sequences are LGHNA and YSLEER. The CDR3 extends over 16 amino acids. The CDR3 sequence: CASSQDSGISTDTQYF. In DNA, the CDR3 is TGCGCCAGCAGCCAAGATAGCGGGATTAGCACAGATACGCAGTATTTT.

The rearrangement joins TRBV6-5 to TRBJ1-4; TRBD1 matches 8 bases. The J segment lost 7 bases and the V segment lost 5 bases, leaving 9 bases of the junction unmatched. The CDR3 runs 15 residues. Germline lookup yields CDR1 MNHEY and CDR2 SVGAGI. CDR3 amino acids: CASSPSTGVTEKLFF. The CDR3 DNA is TGTGCCAGCAGTCCCTCGACAGGGGTCACTGAAAAACTGTTTTTT.

The CDR3 region is CASSDLPGTSGFRYEQYV. The CDR3 region has the DNA TGCGCCAGCAGTGACCTCCCCGGGACTAGCGGGTTCCGCTACGAGCAGTACGTC. The chain joins TRBV10-2 to TRBJ2-7, with 12 positions matching TRBD2. Germline V gene lookup returns CDR1 WSHSY and CDR2 SAAADI. V gave up 3 bases and J gave up 3 bases; unmatched junction bases: 12. There are 18 residues in the CDR3.

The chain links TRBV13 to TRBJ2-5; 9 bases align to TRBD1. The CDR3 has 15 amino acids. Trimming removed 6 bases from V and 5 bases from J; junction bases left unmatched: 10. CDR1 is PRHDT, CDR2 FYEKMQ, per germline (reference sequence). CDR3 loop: CASSTGTGILETQYF. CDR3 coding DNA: TGTGCCAGCAGTACCGGGACAGGGATTTTGGAGACCCAGTACTTC. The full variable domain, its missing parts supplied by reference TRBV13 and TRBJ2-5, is AAGVIQSPRHLIKEKRETATLKCYPIPRHDTVYWYQQGPGQDPQFLISFYEKMQSDKGSIPDRFSAQQFSDYHSELNMSSLELGDSALYFCASSTGTGILETQYFGPGTRLLVL.

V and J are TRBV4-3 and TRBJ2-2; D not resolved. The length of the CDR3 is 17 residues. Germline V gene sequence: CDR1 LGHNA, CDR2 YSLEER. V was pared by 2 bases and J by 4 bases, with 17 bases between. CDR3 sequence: CASSQSLVRQVTGELFF. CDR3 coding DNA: TGCGCCAGCAGCCAATCACTTGTCAGGCAGGTCACCGGGGAGCTGTTTTTT.

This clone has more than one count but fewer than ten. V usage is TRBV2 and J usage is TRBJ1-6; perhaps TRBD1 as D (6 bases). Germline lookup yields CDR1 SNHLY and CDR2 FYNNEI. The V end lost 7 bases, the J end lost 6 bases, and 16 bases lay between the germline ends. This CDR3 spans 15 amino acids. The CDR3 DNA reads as TGTGCCAGCATGACGTCGGCAGGGGCTAATTCACCCCTCCACTTT. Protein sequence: CASMTSAGANSPLHF.

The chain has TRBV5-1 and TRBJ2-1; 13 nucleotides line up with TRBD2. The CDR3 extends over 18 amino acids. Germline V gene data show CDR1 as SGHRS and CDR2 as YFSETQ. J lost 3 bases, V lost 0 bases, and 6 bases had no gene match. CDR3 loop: CASSLAGTSGVLYNEQFF. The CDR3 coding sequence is TGCGCCAGCAGCTTGGCGGGGACTAGCGGGGTCCTCTACAATGAGCAGTTCTTC.

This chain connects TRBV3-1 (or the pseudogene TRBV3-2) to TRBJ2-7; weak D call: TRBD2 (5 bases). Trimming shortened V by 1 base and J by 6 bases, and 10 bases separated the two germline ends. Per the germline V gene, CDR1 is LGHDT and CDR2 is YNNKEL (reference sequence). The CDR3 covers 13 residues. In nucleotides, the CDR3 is TGTGCCAGCAGCCAAGTTCTAGGAGGCGAGCAGTACTTC. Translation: CASSQVLGGEQYF.

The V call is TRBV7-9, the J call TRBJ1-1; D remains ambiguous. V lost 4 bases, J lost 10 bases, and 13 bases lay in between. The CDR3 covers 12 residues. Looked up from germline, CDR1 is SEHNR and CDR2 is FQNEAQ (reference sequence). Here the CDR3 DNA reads TGTGCCAGCAGCTCCGGGTCGCGAGGAGCTTTCTTT. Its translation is CASSSGSRGAFF. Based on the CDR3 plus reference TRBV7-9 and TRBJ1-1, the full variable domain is DTGVSQNPRHKITKRGQNVTFRCDPISEHNRLYWYRQTLGQGPEFLTYFQNEAQLEKSRLLSDRFSAERPKGSFSTLEIQRTEQGDSAMYLCASSSGSRGAFFGQGTRLTVV.

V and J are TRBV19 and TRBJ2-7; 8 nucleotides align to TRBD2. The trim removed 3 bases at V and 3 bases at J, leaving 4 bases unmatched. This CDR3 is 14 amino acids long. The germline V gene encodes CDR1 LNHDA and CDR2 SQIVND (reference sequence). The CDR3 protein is CASSIGAGVYEQYV. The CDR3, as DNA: TGTGCCAGTAGTATTGGAGCGGGGGTCTACGAGCAGTACGTC.

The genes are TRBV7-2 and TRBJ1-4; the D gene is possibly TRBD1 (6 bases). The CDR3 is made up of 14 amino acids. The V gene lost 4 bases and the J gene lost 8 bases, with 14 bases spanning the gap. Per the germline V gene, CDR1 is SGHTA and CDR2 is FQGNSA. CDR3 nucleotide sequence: TGTGCCAGCAGCTCGTCGGGGGGCCCAGAAAAACTGTTTTTT. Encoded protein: CASSSSGGPEKLFF.

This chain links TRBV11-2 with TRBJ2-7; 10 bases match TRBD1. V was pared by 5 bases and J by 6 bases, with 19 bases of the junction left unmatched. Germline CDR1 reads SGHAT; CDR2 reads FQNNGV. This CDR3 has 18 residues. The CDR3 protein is CASSGGVGTGAFRGEQYF. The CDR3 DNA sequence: TGTGCCAGCAGCGGAGGTGTCGGGACAGGGGCCTTTAGGGGCGAGCAGTACTTC. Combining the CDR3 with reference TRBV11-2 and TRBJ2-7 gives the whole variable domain EAGVAQSPRYKIIEKRQSVAFWCNPISGHATLYWYQQILGQGPKLLIQFQNNGVVDDSQLPKDRFSAERLKGVDSTLKIQPAKLEDSAVYLCASSGGVGTGAFRGEQYFGPGTRLTVT.

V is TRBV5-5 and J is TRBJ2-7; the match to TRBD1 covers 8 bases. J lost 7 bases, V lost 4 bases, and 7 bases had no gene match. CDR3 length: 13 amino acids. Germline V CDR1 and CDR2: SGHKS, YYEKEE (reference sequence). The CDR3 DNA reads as TGTGCCAGCAGCGGCAGGGGGCCGGGGGAGCAGTACGTC. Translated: CASSGRGPGEQYV.

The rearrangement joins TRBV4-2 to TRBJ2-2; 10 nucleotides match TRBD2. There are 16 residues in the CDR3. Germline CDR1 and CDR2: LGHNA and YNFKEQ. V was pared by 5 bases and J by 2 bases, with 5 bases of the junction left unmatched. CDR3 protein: CASSTIAGGNTGELFF. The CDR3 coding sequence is TGTGCCAGCAGCACAATAGCGGGGGGCAACACCGGGGAGCTGTTTTTT.

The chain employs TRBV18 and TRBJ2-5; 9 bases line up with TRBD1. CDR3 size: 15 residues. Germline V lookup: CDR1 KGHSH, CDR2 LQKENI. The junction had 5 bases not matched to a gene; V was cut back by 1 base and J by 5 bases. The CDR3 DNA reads TGTGCCAGCTCACCACGGGACAGGGCAGCGGAGACCCAGTACTTC. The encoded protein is CASSPRDRAAETQYF. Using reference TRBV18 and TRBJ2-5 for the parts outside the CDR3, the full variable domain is NAGVMQNPRHLVRRRGQEARLRCSPMKGHSHVYWYRQLPEEGLKFMVYLQKENIIDESGMPKERFSAEFPKEGPSILRIQQVVRGDSAAYFCASSPRDRAAETQYFGPGTRLLVL.

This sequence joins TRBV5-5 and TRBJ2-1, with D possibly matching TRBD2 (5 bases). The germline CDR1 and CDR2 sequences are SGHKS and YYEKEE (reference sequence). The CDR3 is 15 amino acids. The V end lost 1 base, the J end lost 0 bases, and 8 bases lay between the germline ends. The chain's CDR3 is CASSLLGSSYNEQFF. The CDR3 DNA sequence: TGTGCCAGCAGCTTGTTGGGGAGCTCCTACAATGAGCAGTTCTTC. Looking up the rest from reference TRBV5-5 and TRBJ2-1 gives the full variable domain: DAGVTQSPTHLIKTRGQQVTLRCSPISGHKSVSWYQQVLGQGPQFIFQYYEKEERGRGNFPDRFSARQFPNYSSELNVNALLLGDSALYLCASSLLGSSYNEQFFGPGTRLTVL.

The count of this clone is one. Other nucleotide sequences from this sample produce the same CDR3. CDR3 region: CASSTSSATNEKLFF. CDR3 nucleotides: TGTGCCAGCAGCACCTCCAGTGCAACTAATGAAAAACTGTTTTTT. This chain joins TRBV7-9 and TRBJ1-4; no firm D call. Germline CDR1 SEHNR, CDR2 FQNEAQ (reference sequence). V was shortened by 5 bases and J by 0 bases, with 10 bases between the two germline ends. The CDR3 has 15 amino acids.

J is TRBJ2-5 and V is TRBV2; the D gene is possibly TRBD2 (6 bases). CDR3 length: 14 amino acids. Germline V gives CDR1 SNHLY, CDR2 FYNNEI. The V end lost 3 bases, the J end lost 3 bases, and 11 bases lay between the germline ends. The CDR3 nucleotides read TGTGCCAGCAGTGAGACGGGGGTAAAAGAGACCCAGTACTTC. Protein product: CASSETGVKETQYF.

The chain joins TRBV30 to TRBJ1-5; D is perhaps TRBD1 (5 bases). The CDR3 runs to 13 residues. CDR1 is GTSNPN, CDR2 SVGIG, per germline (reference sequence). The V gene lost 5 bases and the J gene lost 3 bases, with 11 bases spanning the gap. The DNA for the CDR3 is TGTGCCTGGGCCGGGGGTAACAATCAGCCCCAGCATTTT. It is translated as CAWAGGNNQPQHF.

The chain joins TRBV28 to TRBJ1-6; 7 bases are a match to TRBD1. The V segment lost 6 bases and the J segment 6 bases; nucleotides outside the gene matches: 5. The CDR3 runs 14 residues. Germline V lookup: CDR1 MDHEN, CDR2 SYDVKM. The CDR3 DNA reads TGTGCCAGCAGAGGGGGACAGTCTAATTCACCCCTCCACTTT. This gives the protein CASRGGQSNSPLHF. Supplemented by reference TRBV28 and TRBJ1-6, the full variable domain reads DVKVTQSSRYLVKRTGEKVFLECVQDMDHENMFWYRQDPGLGLRLIYFSYDVKMKEKGDIPEGYSVSREKKERFSLILESASTNQTSMYLCASRGGQSNSPLHFGNGTRLTVT.

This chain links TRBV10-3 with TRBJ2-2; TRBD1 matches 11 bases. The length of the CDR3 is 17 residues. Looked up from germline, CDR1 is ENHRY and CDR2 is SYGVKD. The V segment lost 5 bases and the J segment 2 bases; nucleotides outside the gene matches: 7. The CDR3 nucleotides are TGTGCCATCAGTCCCCGGGGACAGGGGGTAAACACCGGGGAGCTGTTTTTT. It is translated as CAISPRGQGVNTGELFF.

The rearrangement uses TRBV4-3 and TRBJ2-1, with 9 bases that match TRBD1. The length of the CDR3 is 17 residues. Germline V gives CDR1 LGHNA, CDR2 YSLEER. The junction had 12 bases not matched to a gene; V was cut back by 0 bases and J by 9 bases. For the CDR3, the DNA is TGCGCCAGCAGCCAAGAAGGACAGGGGTTTAATTGGGGTGAGCAGTTCTTC. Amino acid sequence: CASSQEGQGFNWGEQFF.